Listed here are 21 T cell receptor beta chains from one sample, sequenced in a study of beta chain features in type 1 diabetes. Reverse transcribing all isolated RNA meant expressed TCRB transcripts were sequenced. Assay: immunoSEQ multiplex PCR; the TCRdb copy retains only in-frame clones and omits some. The sample has just over 600,000 clones, about 16% seen once; the top ten hold under 0.095%. The material sequenced was naive CD4+ T cells from blood. These receptors all come from a man aged 18 to 30 in good health.

In this sample, this clone turned up a few times. V gene TRBV7-2 combines with J gene TRBJ2-3, with unresolved D. Trimming left V 3 bases short and J 4 bases short, with 14 bases between. In germline, CDR1 is SGHTA, CDR2 FQGNSA. This CDR3 is 15 amino acids long. The CDR3 loop is CASSLSFRSADTQYF. The CDR3 DNA reads TGTGCCAGCAGCTTGTCGTTCCGGAGCGCAGATACGCAGTATTTT.

This clone was counted a few times. This chain joins TRBV28 and TRBJ2-7; 11 nucleotides agree with TRBD1. V lost 1 base, J lost 4 bases, and 6 bases stayed unmatched. CDR1 is MDHEN, CDR2 SYDVKM, per germline. CDR3 length: 16 amino acids. In nucleotides, the CDR3 is TGTGCCAGCAGTTTATCCGGACAGGGGGCGGGTTACGAGCAGTACTTC. As protein: CASSLSGQGAGYEQYF.

This clone appeared a few times. This sequence joins TRBV11-3 and TRBJ2-5; 8 positions agree with TRBD1. The CDR3 spans 16 residues. CDR1 and CDR2 from the germline V gene are SGHNT and YENEEA. The J segment lost 2 bases and the V segment lost 5 bases, leaving 10 bases of the junction unmatched. In DNA, the CDR3 is TGTGCCAGCAGCGCCCGAGGACAGGGACCACAAGAGACCCAGTACTTC. Translation gives CASSARGQGPQETQYF.

Details on this clone: This specimen includes other DNA sequences encoding the same CDR3. The chain recombines TRBV7-3 with TRBJ2-1, with TRBD1 identical over 7 bases. The germline CDR1 and CDR2 sequences are SGHTA and FQGTGA. J was trimmed by 6 bases and V by 1 base; bases with no gene match: 0. This CDR3 has 13 amino acids. DNA for the CDR3: TGTGCCAGCAGCTTAAGACAGGGCAATGAGCAGTTCTTC. It yields the protein CASSLRQGNEQFF.

This clone turned up a few times. V is TRBV5-1 and J is TRBJ2-7, with no clear D. Deletions cut 4 bases from V and 2 bases from J, with 10 bases between. CDR1 and CDR2 (germline): SGHRS, YFSETQ. The CDR3 totals 13 residues. DNA for the CDR3: TGCGCCAGCAGCCCGGACGGAGCCTACGAGCAGTACTTC. Translated: CASSPDGAYEQYF.

The chain is built from TRBV27 and TRBJ1-2, with D unresolved. The germline CDR1 and CDR2 sequences are MNHEY and SMNVEV (reference sequence). This CDR3 comprises 15 residues. The germline V and J ends were trimmed by 3 bases and 7 bases, with 18 bases remaining between them. CDR3 in DNA: TGTGCCAGCAGTTTCTACCCCACGACAATCAGTGGCTACACCTTC. Its translation: CASSFYPTTISGYTF.

This chain joins TRBV25-1 and TRBJ1-4, with a possible D match to TRBD1 (6 bases). With 8 bases removed from V and 6 bases from J, the gap between germline ends came to 16 bases. This CDR3 is 14 amino acids long. CDR1 is MGHDK, CDR2 SYGVNS, per germline. The CDR3 spells CASLAYGQHEKLFF. In nucleotides, the CDR3 is TGTGCCAGCCTCGCGTATGGACAGCATGAAAAACTGTTTTTT.

This sequence joins TRBV11-2 and TRBJ2-3; 8 positions agree with TRBD2. In germline, CDR1 is SGHAT, CDR2 FQNNGV. After removal of 5 bases from V and 4 bases from J, the junction contained 11 bases not matched to a gene. The CDR3 contains 16 residues. Here the CDR3 reads CASSPFAGGQSDTQYF. The DNA of the CDR3 is TGTGCCAGCAGCCCATTTGCGGGAGGACAATCAGATACGCAGTATTTT.

The genes are TRBV4-2 and TRBJ2-5, with a tentative D call TRBD2 (6 bases). The CDR3 loop spans 16 amino acids. The ends were cut back, 0 bases at V and 5 bases at J, with 16 bases in the middle. Germline CDR1 is LGHNA and CDR2 is YNFKEQ. CDR3 nucleotide sequence: TGTGCCAGCAGCCAAGAACCCGGGGTAGCGGCGGAGACCCAGTACTTC. It codes for CASSQEPGVAAETQYF.

In this sample, this clone turned up a few times. The chain combines TRBV5-6 with TRBJ2-2; possibly TRBD2 for D (5 bases). Trimming pared 4 bases from V and 2 bases from J, leaving 21 bases between. Germline CDR1 and CDR2: SGHDT and YYEEEE. CDR3 size: 18 residues. The chain's CDR3 is CASSGGLDRRRNTGELFF. CDR3 sequence (DNA): TGTGCCAGCAGCGGCGGACTGGACCGCCGGCGAAACACCGGGGAGCTGTTTTTT. Based on the CDR3 plus reference TRBV5-6 and TRBJ2-2, the full variable domain is DAGVTQSPTHLIKTRGQQVTLRCSPKSGHDTVSWYQQALGQGPQFIFQYYEEEERQRGNFPDRFSGHQFPNYSSELNVNALLLGDSALYLCASSGGLDRRRNTGELFFGEGSRLTVL.

Turning to this clone: The same CDR3 also results from other DNA sequences found in this sample. The chain combines TRBV5-1 with TRBJ2-4; no reliable D call. V was clipped by 0 bases and J by 0 bases, with 7 bases between them. Germline V gene data show CDR1 as SGHRS and CDR2 as YFSETQ. The CDR3 is 15 amino acids. CDR3 nucleotide sequence: TGCGCCAGCAGCTTGGGGTCTCTAGCCAAAAACATTCAGTACTTC. Protein: CASSLGSLAKNIQYF.

The gene calls are TRBV11-1 and TRBJ2-7; 8 bases match TRBD2. This CDR3 has 18 residues. V shed 3 bases, J shed 2 bases, and the junction held 15 bases outside the gene matches. Germline CDR1 is SGHAT and CDR2 is FQDESV (reference sequence). The CDR3 bases are TGTGCCAGCAGCTTCCTTGCCGGGGGGGCCGCAAACCCCTACGAGCAGTACTTC. Protein sequence: CASSFLAGGAANPYEQYF.

This clone was counted a few times. V is TRBV7-9 and J is TRBJ1-1; TRBD1 agrees at 7 bases. The CDR3 extends over 13 amino acids. With 3 bases clipped from V and 4 bases from J, the junction kept 2 bases outside the gene matches. Germline values: CDR1 SEHNR, CDR2 FQNEAQ (reference sequence). Here the CDR3 reads CASSLTGPTEAFF. The CDR3 DNA reads as TGTGCCAGCAGCTTGACAGGGCCCACTGAAGCTTTCTTT. The full variable domain, its missing parts supplied by reference TRBV7-9 and TRBJ1-1, is DTGVSQNPRHKITKRGQNVTFRCDPISEHNRLYWYRQTLGQGPEFLTYFQNEAQLEKSRLLSDRFSAERPKGSFSTLEIQRTEQGDSAMYLCASSLTGPTEAFFGQGTRLTVV.

This chain uses TRBV7-2 with TRBJ1-1; possible D gene TRBD1, 6 bases. The CDR3 runs to 15 residues. The germline V gene has CDR1 SGHTA and CDR2 FQGNSA. The V and J ends lost 4 bases and 5 bases respectively, with 17 bases between them. The CDR3 sequence: CASSSATGLGTEAFF. CDR3 bases: TGTGCCAGCAGCTCAGCCACAGGGCTGGGGACTGAAGCTTTCTTT. Together with reference TRBV7-2 and TRBJ1-1, the CDR3 gives the full variable domain: GAGVSQSPSNKVTEKGKDVELRCDPISGHTALYWYRQSLGQGLEFLIYFQGNSAPDKSGLPSDRFSAERTGGSVSTLTIQRTQQEDSAVYLCASSSATGLGTEAFFGQGTRLTVV.

This clone was found a few times. The CDR3 DNA follows: TGCGCCAGCAGCTTGGGATCCGGGAAAACTAGCACAGATACGCAGTATTTT. Translated, it gives CASSLGSGKTSTDTQYF. The V gene is TRBV5-1, the J gene TRBJ2-3; TRBD2 might be the D (5 bases). CDR1 and CDR2 from the germline V gene are SGHRS and YFSETQ. CDR3 size: 17 residues. Deletions cut 0 bases from V and 0 bases from J, with 14 bases between.

The chain employs TRBV4-3 and TRBJ1-2; TRBD1 agrees at 10 bases. Germline CDR1 is LGHNA and CDR2 is YSLEER. V lost 0 bases and J lost 4; bases outside the gene matches: 5. This CDR3 has 16 residues. CDR3 in amino acids: CASSQEGDRGSYGYTF. CDR3 in DNA: TGCGCCAGCAGCCAAGAGGGGGACAGGGGATCCTATGGCTACACCTTC.

As regards this clone: Other DNA variants within this sample encode the same CDR3. This sequence joins TRBV7-9 and TRBJ1-5, with D perhaps matching TRBD1 (6 bases). CDR1 and CDR2 from the germline V gene are SEHNR and FQNEAQ (reference sequence). Deletions cut 1 base from V and 1 base from J, with 8 bases between. The CDR3 length is 15 residues. In DNA form, the CDR3 reads TGTGCCAGCAGCTTAGGGGGGGCGAGCAATCAGCCCCAGCATTTT. It yields the protein CASSLGGASNQPQHF.

This sequence joins TRBV7-9 and TRBJ2-5; 7 bases are a match to TRBD1. V shed 1 base and J 1 base; nucleotides not matched to a gene: 3. Germline V lookup: CDR1 SEHNR, CDR2 FQNEAQ (reference sequence). This CDR3 contains 15 residues. The CDR3 region has the DNA TGTGCCAGCAGCTTAGGGGACAGACCCCAAGAGACCCAGTACTTC. Translating it yields CASSLGDRPQETQYF.

This sequence joins TRBV9 and TRBJ2-5, with 7 positions matching TRBD2. The CDR3 spans 17 residues. The trim removed 3 bases at V and 4 bases at J, leaving 15 bases unmatched. The germline gives CDR1 SGDLS, CDR2 YYNGEE. CDR3 amino acids: CASSEGGSGIEVETQYF. The CDR3 nucleotides are TGTGCCAGCAGCGAGGGAGGGAGCGGTATAGAGGTAGAGACCCAGTACTTC.

This clone was seen a few times. The gene calls are TRBV7-2 and TRBJ2-3, with 7 bases lining up with TRBD2. The CDR3 is 15 residues long. Germline trimming cut 5 bases from V and 0 bases from J; bases unmatched to any gene: 5. Germline CDR1 and CDR2: SGHTA and FQGNSA. The CDR3 spells CASSARGVSTDTQYF. CDR3 DNA sequence: TGTGCCAGCAGCGCCCGGGGGGTTAGCACAGATACGCAGTATTTT.

The rearrangement uses TRBV30 and TRBJ2-4; 9 bases match TRBD2. CDR1 is GTSNPN and CDR2 is SVGIG in the germline V gene (reference sequence). With V trimmed by 0 bases and J by 0 bases, 9 bases remained unmatched. The CDR3 contains 18 residues. CDR3 loop: CAWSVGLAGTLAKNIQYF. CDR3 in DNA: TGTGCCTGGAGTGTCGGGCTAGCGGGGACCCTAGCCAAAAACATTCAGTACTTC.